Below, 11 T cell receptor beta chains from the same sample are listed, as sequenced in a study of OX40 agonist ivuxolimab in advanced cancers. The repertoire was sequenced with immunoSEQ multiplex PCR; TCRdb's copy has only in-frame clones and lacks some. This sample yields fewer than 70,000 clones, of which around nine tenths are seen a single time; approximately 2.1% belongs to the top ten. The starting material was CD4+ or CD8+ T cells sorted from blood, obtained in a trial of the OX40 agonist ivuxolimab. All receptors derive from an adult with an advanced solid tumor such as melanoma, head and neck, liver or kidney cancer.

The chain has TRBV10-3 and TRBJ2-7; 7 bases line up with TRBD1. The CDR3 has 14 residues. Unmatched junction bases numbered 9, after V lost 6 bases and J lost 4 bases. Germline V gene data show CDR1 as ENHRY and CDR2 as SYGVKD. In DNA form, the CDR3 reads TGTGCCATCAGCCCCGGGACAGCCCGTTACGAGCAGTACTTC. It translates to CAISPGTARYEQYF.

The V and J genes are TRBV9 and TRBJ2-2, with TRBD2 identical over 14 bases. V trimming: 3 bases; J trimming: 5 bases; junction bases outside the gene matches: 9. CDR1 is SGDLS and CDR2 is YYNGEE in the germline V gene. There are 18 residues in the CDR3. The chain's CDR3 is CASSGPRGLAGVTGELFF. The CDR3, as DNA: TGTGCCAGCAGCGGCCCCCGGGGACTAGCGGGAGTTACCGGGGAGCTGTTTTTT.

In this sample, this clone turned up once. The chain employs TRBV29-1 and TRBJ1-2; D gene unclear. Germline values: CDR1 SQVTM, CDR2 ANQGSEA. The CDR3 has 15 residues. V was trimmed by 6 bases and J by 0 bases, leaving 17 bases between them. CDR3 nucleotides: TGCAGCGTCCACTGGGTAGGGAGGTCTAACTATGGCTACACCTTC. Amino acids: CSVHWVGRSNYGYTF.

The chain couples TRBV5-1 to TRBJ1-5, with a tentative D call TRBD1 (5 bases). Per the germline V gene, CDR1 is SGHRS and CDR2 is YFSETQ. The CDR3 is 15 residues long. V was cut by 0 bases and J by 5 bases, with 12 bases left in between. DNA for the CDR3: TGCGCCAGCAGCTTGGTCGGGGGTAAGGATCAGCCCCAGCATTTT. Protein product: CASSLVGGKDQPQHF.

The chain couples TRBV2 to TRBJ2-5; 8 positions match TRBD2. Germline V gene sequence: CDR1 SNHLY, CDR2 FYNNEI. The CDR3 spans 17 residues. V lost 4 bases to trimming and J lost 1 base; unmatched junction nucleotides: 11. CDR3 coding DNA: TGTGCCAGCAGTGGCAGAGTTGCGGGGGGATTCCAAGAGACCCAGTACTTC. Its protein is CASSGRVAGGFQETQYF.

The chain uses TRBV28 and TRBJ2-7, with D possibly TRBD1 on 6 matching bases. CDR3 length: 13 residues. V lost 9 bases, J lost 7 bases, and 19 bases lay in between. Germline-derived CDR1 and CDR2 are MDHEN and SYDVKM. The CDR3 reads CASSWTASGEQYF. As DNA, the CDR3 is TGTGCCAGTTCCTGGACAGCCTCAGGGGAGCAGTACTTC.

The genes are TRBV7-2 and TRBJ1-5, with 8 bases lining up with TRBD1. Germline V gene lookup returns CDR1 SGHTA and CDR2 FQGNSA. The CDR3 spans 14 residues. With 5 bases clipped from V and 8 bases from J, the junction kept 8 bases outside the gene matches. This chain's CDR3 is CASSPWDRREPQHF. In nucleotides, the CDR3 is TGTGCCAGCAGCCCATGGGACAGGCGAGAGCCCCAGCATTTT.

This chain links TRBV7-6 with TRBJ2-1, with 10 bases lining up with TRBD1. J lost 7 bases, V lost 6 bases, and 9 bases had no gene match. Germline CDR1 and CDR2: SGHVS and FNYEAQ. The CDR3 is 15 amino acids. The CDR3 bases are TGTGCCAGCAGATACGACAGGGGGCGCGGGAATGAGCAGTTCTTC. Encoded protein: CASRYDRGRGNEQFF.

V gene TRBV2 combines with J gene TRBJ2-4; D perhaps matches TRBD1 (5 bases). The V gene lost 3 bases and the J gene lost 0 bases, with 18 bases spanning the gap. The CDR3 length is 18 residues. Germline assignment: CDR1 SNHLY and CDR2 FYNNEI. For the CDR3, the DNA is TGTGCCAGCAGTGAGGCACAGGACGGGCCTTTAGCCAAAAACATTCAGTACTTC. It codes for CASSEAQDGPLAKNIQYF.

J is TRBJ1-1 and V is TRBV30; unclear D gene. Germline V gene lookup returns CDR1 GTSNPN and CDR2 SVGIG (reference sequence). The CDR3 spans 13 residues. The V and J ends lost 4 bases and 1 base respectively, with 10 bases between them. CDR3 nucleotide sequence: TGTGCCTGGAACAAGAACAGGAACACTGAAGCTTTCTTT. Translated: CAWNKNRNTEAFF.

The chain is built from TRBV7-9 and TRBJ2-7; 7 bases are a match to TRBD1. CDR3 length: 14 residues. With V trimmed by 4 bases and J by 7 bases, 10 bases remained unmatched. Germline values: CDR1 SEHNR, CDR2 FQNEAQ (reference sequence). The DNA of the CDR3 is TGTGCCAGCAGCTCTGGTCAACAGGGGAGTGAGCAGTACTTC. Translating it yields CASSSGQQGSEQYF. Full variable domain (rest looked up from reference TRBV7-9 and TRBJ2-7): DTGVSQNPRHKITKRGQNVTFRCDPISEHNRLYWYRQTLGQGPEFLTYFQNEAQLEKSRLLSDRFSAERPKGSFSTLEIQRTEQGDSAMYLCASSSGQQGSEQYFGPGTRLTVT.